Below are 30 T cell receptor beta chains sequenced from a single sample in a study of tumor-infiltrating lymphocytes in primary liver carcinoma. Alongside blood RNA obtained from unsorted whole blood, germline DNA was also extracted. Making TCR beta cDNA involved approximately 0.5 ug total RNA and a constant-region primer. Slightly modified ARM-PCR served as the procedure for the TCR beta libraries. These libraries came from three rounds of nested multiplex PCR. The first two PCR rounds used TRBV1-TRBV30 primers with a Cbeta primer, roughly 10 cycles each. In TCRdb, the multiplex PCR reads were re-called with MiXCR into one record per CDR3 protein. Found here are fewer than 350,000 distinct CDR3 sequences, 65% of them singletons; the top ten hold 9% to 10%. Sequences were obtained from peripheral blood. The receptors shown here come from a man aged 40-50 years with primary liver carcinoma and hepatitis B virus infection.

The chain carries TRBV12-3 or TRBV12-4 and TRBJ2-3; D not resolved. The V and J ends lost 6 bases and 4 bases respectively, with 11 bases between them. The CDR3 length is 13 residues. Written as DNA, the CDR3 is TGTGCCAGCAGCCCCATAAATGCAGATACGCAGTATTTT. Translating gives CASSPINADTQYF.

This chain uses TRBV11-2 with TRBJ2-7, with D unclear. CDR1 SGHAT and CDR2 FQNNGV come from the germline V gene. Trimming took off 5 bases at V and 8 bases at J, with 22 bases between the two ends. The CDR3 spans 15 residues. In nucleotides, the CDR3 is TGTGCCAGCAGCATGGGAACAAGGCCTACGGAACAGCAGTACTTC. Protein product: CASSMGTRPTEQQYF.

This clonotype was found many times. The chain recombines TRBV11-2 with TRBJ2-1, with D uncertain. The germline V gene has CDR1 SGHAT and CDR2 FQNNGV. The CDR3 has 14 amino acids. Trimming removed 1 base at V and 6 bases at J, with 10 bases between. CDR3 loop: CASSLAVSSNEQFF. The CDR3 DNA reads TGTGCCAGCAGCTTAGCGGTGTCATCCAATGAGCAGTTCTTC.

The J gene is TRBJ2-7, the V gene TRBV9; 7 nucleotides match TRBD1. This CDR3 has 14 amino acids. The ends lost 2 bases at V and 2 bases at J; junction bases unmatched: 4. Germline loops: CDR1 SGDLS, CDR2 YYNGEE. DNA for the CDR3: TGTGCCAGCAGCGTCGGGACAGCAGCCTACGAGCAGTACTTC. Translated: CASSVGTAAYEQYF.

Concerning this clonotype itself: A much larger clone differs from this one at a single base, so this may be a read error. This chain connects TRBV12-3 or TRBV12-4 to TRBJ2-3, with D unclear. This CDR3 spans 13 amino acids. V shed 5 bases and J shed 3 bases, with 9 bases lying between them. CDR3: CASSQHSTDTQYF. The CDR3 nucleotides read TGTGCCAGCAGTCAGCATAGTACAGATACGCAGTATTTT.

The genes are TRBV5-4 and TRBJ2-3; TRBD1 agrees at 7 bases. The CDR3 has 15 residues. Germline CDR1 and CDR2: SGHNT and YYREEE (reference sequence). Trimming removed 4 bases from V and 2 bases from J; junction bases left unmatched: 7. CDR3 DNA: TGTGCCAGCAGCCGTCGTCAGGGGGACACAGATACGCAGTATTTT. It specifies CASSRRQGDTDTQYF.

For this clonotype: Just one base apart from a much larger clone, this may be a read error. The chain employs TRBV11-2 and TRBJ2-3; D gene ambiguous. Germline assignment: CDR1 SGHAT and CDR2 FQNNGV. The CDR3 is made up of 12 amino acids. This chain's CDR3 is CAGSADRITQYF. CDR3 nucleotides: TGTGCCGGCAGCGCGGATCGGATTACGCAGTATTTT.

This clonotype was counted many times. The chain carries TRBV11-2 and TRBJ1-4; possible D gene TRBD1, 5 bases. This CDR3 is 13 amino acids long. V gave up 5 bases and J gave up 5 bases, with 9 bases separating them. Germline values: CDR1 SGHAT, CDR2 FQNNGV. Written as DNA, the CDR3 is TGTGCCAGCAGCGTCGACAGAAATGAAAAACTGTTTTTT. Its protein is CASSVDRNEKLFF.

This clonotype was seen ten or more times. V and J are TRBV12-3 or TRBV12-4 and TRBJ1-1; TRBD1 matches at 11 bases. The trim removed 2 bases at V and 11 bases at J, leaving 7 bases unmatched. The CDR3 length is 14 residues. The CDR3: CASSLIGQGARAFF. The CDR3 region has the DNA TGTGCCAGCAGTTTAATAGGACAGGGGGCGCGGGCTTTCTTT.

This clonotype came up once. The chain employs TRBV15 and TRBJ1-2; D gene uncertain. The germline V and J ends were trimmed by 0 bases and 0 bases, with 8 bases remaining between them. The V gene's germline CDR1 is LNHNV and CDR2 YYDKDF (reference sequence). The CDR3 runs 15 residues. CDR3 protein: CATSREAGANYGYTF. The DNA of the CDR3 is TGTGCCACCAGCAGAGAGGCAGGAGCTAACTATGGCTACACCTTC. Based on the CDR3 plus reference TRBV15 and TRBJ1-2, the full variable domain is DAMVIQNPRYQVTQFGKPVTLSCSQTLNHNVMYWYQQKSSQAPKLLFHYYDKDFNNEADTPDNFQSRRPNTSFCFLDIRSPGLGDTAMYLCATSREAGANYGYTFGSGTRLTVV.

This clonotype was seen many times. The chain joins TRBV14 to TRBJ2-5, with D uncertain. The CDR3 is made up of 12 amino acids. V lost 0 bases and J 7 bases, leaving 6 bases between the germline ends. Germline V CDR1 and CDR2: SGHDN, FVKESK. CDR3 nucleotides: TGTGCCAGCAGCCAAGACTCCCGGACCCAGTACTTC. Protein sequence: CASSQDSRTQYF.

The J gene is TRBJ2-3, the V gene TRBV28; D unclear. The V gene lost 8 bases and the J gene lost 3 bases, with 15 bases spanning the gap. Germline values: CDR1 MDHEN, CDR2 SYDVKM. The CDR3 totals 14 residues. Here the CDR3 reads CASSEIVLTDTQYF. The CDR3 bases are TGTGCCAGCTCTGAGATAGTGCTGACAGATACGCAGTATTTT.

Comment on this clonotype: A much larger clone lies one base from this, so it may be a read error. V and J are TRBV5-4 and TRBJ2-1; D remains unclear. The V gene's germline CDR1 is SGHNT and CDR2 YYREEE (reference sequence). This CDR3 region has 14 residues. V was shortened by 0 bases and J by 7 bases, with 11 bases between the two germline ends. The CDR3 DNA follows: TGTGCCAGCAGCTTGGCGCTGCTCGAGAATGAGCAGTTCTTC. This codes for CASSLALLENEQFF.

This clonotype came up many times. The J gene is TRBJ2-1, the V gene TRBV4-1; D remains ambiguous. The CDR3 has 15 amino acids. V gave up 4 bases and J gave up 6 bases, with 16 bases separating them. Germline V CDR1 and CDR2: MGHRA, YSYEKL. CDR3 bases: TGCGCCAGCAGCCCCACGGTCCCGCTACCCAATGAGCAGTTCTTC. Amino acids: CASSPTVPLPNEQFF.

This clonotype showed up just a few times. The J gene is TRBJ1-4, the V gene TRBV6-6; D may be TRBD1 (5 bases). The CDR3 sequence is 14 residues long. CDR1 is MNHNY, CDR2 SVGAGI, per germline (reference sequence). The CDR3 here is CTMGRGATNEKLFF. The CDR3 DNA reads TGTACCATGGGACGAGGAGCAACTAATGAAAAACTGTTTTTT.

In the case of this clonotype: Possible read error: a much larger clone is one base away. The chain joins TRBV5-4 to TRBJ1-2; maybe TRBD1 (6 bases). The germline V gene encodes CDR1 SGHNT and CDR2 YYREEE (reference sequence). CDR3 length: 15 residues. With 0 bases removed from V and 7 bases from J, the gap between germline ends came to 16 bases. CDR3 residues: CASSLVGRGLSGYTF. The CDR3 nucleotides are TGTGCCAGCAGCTTGGTAGGCAGGGGATTGTCTGGCTACACCTTC.

Comment on this clonotype: Since the CDR3 does not end with the conserved phenylalanine or tryptophan, this likely comes from a read error. This chain connects TRBV29-1 to TRBJ1-2, with 9 nucleotides matching TRBD1. Per the germline V gene, CDR1 is SQVTM and CDR2 is ANQGSEA. The CDR3 contains 14 residues. In DNA form, the CDR3 reads TGTAGCGCCCTTATACGGACAGGGGAGAATGGCTACACCCTC. Translation gives CSALIRTGENGYTL.

Details on this clonotype: One base away lies a much larger clone, so this may be a sequencing read error. The chain links TRBV12-3 or TRBV12-4 to TRBJ2-3, with TRBD1 identical over 8 bases. The CDR3 is 11 amino acids. CDR3 coding DNA: TGTGCCAGCCAGGGGGCAGATACGCAGTGTTTT. Translation gives CASQGADTQCF.

As to this clonotype: This may be a read error: a much more frequent sequence differs by one nucleotide. CDR3 nucleotide sequence: TGTGCCAGCAGCCGGGGCCTCCGCGATGAGCAGTTCTTC. This codes for CASSRGLRDEQFF. The chain uses TRBV4-2 and TRBJ2-1, with a possible D match to TRBD1 (5 bases). The germline gives CDR1 LGHNA, CDR2 YNFKEQ. This CDR3 spans 13 amino acids. The germline V and J ends were trimmed by 4 bases and 8 bases, with 12 bases remaining between them.

Ten or more counts support this clonotype. This chain connects TRBV6-5 to TRBJ1-2; D gene unclear. There are 13 residues in the CDR3. The germline V gene has CDR1 MNHEY and CDR2 SVGAGI. Trimming shortened V by 6 bases and J by 7 bases, and 15 bases separated the two germline ends. The CDR3 region is CASSPGLAGGYTF. In DNA form, the CDR3 reads TGTGCCAGCAGCCCCGGCCTCGCCGGTGGCTACACCTTC.

On this clonotype: An end of the junction does not agree with germline; a read error may underlie this. The chain carries TRBV6-5 and TRBJ1-5; a weak D match, TRBD1 (6 bases). Germline values: CDR1 MNHEY, CDR2 SVGAGI. CDR3 length equals 14 residues. CDR3 coding DNA: TGTGCCGGCAGCCGGACAGAAAATAATCAGCCCCAGCATTTT. Its protein is CAGSRTENNQPQHF.

Concerning this clonotype itself: A read error may explain this, as a much larger clone is one base away. This sequence joins TRBV4-1 and TRBJ2-5; D could derive from TRBD1 or TRBD2 (5 bases each). V shed 7 bases and J shed 5 bases, with 23 bases lying between them. The CDR3 runs to 16 residues. Germline-derived CDR1 and CDR2 are MGHRA and YSYEKL. For the CDR3, the DNA is TGCGCCAGCAACCTCCTACTAGGACACAAGGCGGAGACCCAGTACTTC. This translates into CASNLLLGHKAETQYF.

Concerning this clonotype itself: The CDR3 carries no conserved terminal phenylalanine or tryptophan, so it likely arises from a read error. The chain links TRBV12-3 or TRBV12-4 to TRBJ2-1; 13 bases line up with TRBD2. After removal of 5 bases from V and 2 bases from J, the junction contained 6 bases not matched to a gene. This CDR3 spans 17 amino acids. This CDR3 reads CASSLRTSGGAYNEQFL. As DNA, the CDR3 is TGTGCCAGCAGTCTGAGGACTAGCGGGGGTGCCTACAATGAGCAGTTCCTC.

This chain links TRBV6-5 with TRBJ2-7, with D maybe TRBD1 (5 bases). This CDR3 is built from 13 residues. The V end lost 10 bases, the J end lost 1 base, and 14 bases lay between the germline ends. Germline V CDR1 and CDR2: MNHEY, SVGAGI. As DNA, the CDR3 is TGTGCCACCACTGCGACAGTGTCCTACGAGCAGTACTTC. This codes for CATTATVSYEQYF.

This clonotype is a singleton in its sample. One junction end does not reproduce the germline sequence, and a read error may be involved. The chain couples TRBV5-1 to TRBJ2-7, with 9 bases identical to TRBD1. This CDR3 has 15 amino acids. Germline loops: CDR1 SGHRS, CDR2 YFSETQ. The CDR3 loop is CTSRNPGTGTYEQYF. The DNA of the CDR3 is TGCACCAGCAGAAACCCCGGGACAGGGACCTACGAGCAGTACTTC. Based on the CDR3 plus reference TRBV5-1 and TRBJ2-7, the full variable domain is KAGVTQTPRYLIKTRGQQVTLSCSPISGHRSVSWYQQTPGQGLQFLFEYFSETQRNKGNFPGRFSGRQFSNSRSEMNVSTLELGDSALYLCTSRNPGTGTYEQYFGPGTRLTVT.

This clonotype was observed a handful of times. CDR3 in amino acids: CASSFTGFNEQFF. CDR3 nucleotides: TGTGCCAGCAGCTTTACAGGGTTCAATGAGCAGTTCTTC. The chain joins TRBV7-8 to TRBJ2-1, with D tentatively TRBD1 (6 bases). Per germline, CDR1 SGHVS and CDR2 FQNEAQ. The CDR3 has 13 residues. Trimming shortened V by 3 bases and J by 6 bases, and 9 bases separated the two germline ends.

This clonotype was seen a single time. Lacking the conserved final phenylalanine or tryptophan, this CDR3 likely reflects a read error. The chain has TRBV4-1 and TRBJ1-3, with D possibly matching TRBD1 (5 bases). CDR3 length: 15 residues. Trimming took 3 bases from V and 11 from J, leaving 20 bases between them. CDR1 is MGHRA and CDR2 is YSYEKL in the germline V gene. The CDR3 coding sequence is TGCGCCAGCAGCCAGGAACCGGACACAGTTCGGCCCATATATTCT. Translated: CASSQEPDTVRPIYS.

The chain recombines TRBV5-5 with TRBJ2-3; D remains ambiguous. The J call may be faulty, since TRBJ1-5 better matches the DNA end. The CDR3 loop spans 14 amino acids. Germline lookup yields CDR1 SGHKS and CDR2 YYEKEE (reference sequence). The CDR3: CASSFSPSPDTQHF. CDR3 nucleotides: TGTGCCAGCAGCTTCTCTCCCTCGCCAGATACGCAGCATTTT.

The V and J genes are TRBV5-1 and TRBJ2-1; 9 bases line up with TRBD2. Per germline, CDR1 SGHRS and CDR2 YFSETQ. There are 18 residues in the CDR3. J gave up 8 bases and V 0 bases, and 15 bases lay outside the gene matches. The CDR3 spells CASSLESGRRIVHDEQFF. For the CDR3, the DNA is TGCGCCAGCAGCTTGGAAAGCGGGAGGCGCATAGTGCACGATGAGCAGTTCTTC.

This clonotype was seen repeatedly, ten times or more. The chain carries TRBV29-1 and TRBJ2-3, with D hard to call. From germline, CDR1 is SQVTM and CDR2 ANQGSEA. The germline V and J ends were trimmed by 3 bases and 0 bases, with 7 bases remaining between them. This CDR3 has 13 amino acids. The chain's CDR3 is CSVDVGSTDTQYF. The DNA of the CDR3 is TGCAGCGTTGACGTCGGGAGCACAGATACGCAGTATTTT.